The subject of this entry is one T cell receptor (beta chain). What it recognizes is unknown. The record originates from a study of cytomegalovirus exposure and HLA in healthy donors. The V gene's germline CDR1 is LNHNV and CDR2 YYDKDF (reference sequence). V lost 4 bases to trimming and J lost 4 bases; unmatched junction nucleotides: 5. This CDR3 has 14 amino acids. 60 Vbeta and 13 Jbeta primers were used in PCR. TCRdb's copy holds only in-frame clones and misses some; the assay was immunoSEQ multiplex PCR. The data show about 210,000 clones, with around 80% seen just once and 1.5% to 2% held by the top ten. Study findings and constraints: By HLA locus, TCR association rates varied in a later analysis, with DRB1 showing the most and HLA-C the fewest.

The chain is built from TRBV15 and TRBJ1-2, with 8 bases fitting TRBD1. Sequencing input: PBMCs. This receptor was identified in a man aged 40-50 years in good health and CMV-seropositive. CDR3 sequence reads: CATSIRQGTYGYTF. In DNA, the CDR3 is TGTGCCACCAGCATACGACAGGGGACCTATGGCTACACCTTC.